Listed below are T cell receptor beta chains from one sample, sequenced in a study of CD8 T cells in Susac syndrome. TCRdb ran MiXCR on the immunoSEQ multiplex PCR reads and lists one entry per CDR3 protein. This table has about 400,000 distinct CDR3 sequences, more than 70% appearing once. Material: CD8+ T cells from PBMCs. Receptor source: a human donor with multiple sclerosis. CDR3s include the opening cysteine and the closing phenylalanine or tryptophan. A D gene is named only where the DNA matches it firmly. Clone size is given for some rows only: seen once, a few or many times, or a class if the clone is expanded.

size: few
V: TRBV7-2
J: TRBJ1-1
D: -
DNA: TGTGCCAGCAGCTTAGCGGGGGAACGGTTGAACACTGAAGCTTTCTTT
CDR3: CASSLAGERLNTEAFF

size: -
V: TRBV19
J: TRBJ2-3
D: TRBD1
DNA: TGTGCCAGTACCCCGACAGGGGTGGGAGATACGCAGTATTTT
CDR3: CASTPTGVGDTQYF

size: -
V: TRBV7-9
J: TRBJ1-6
D: -
DNA: TGTGCCAGCAGCTTAGGCGGCCCGCCTGATTCACCCCTCCACTTT
CDR3: CASSLGGPPDSPLHF

size: -
V: TRBV4-1
J: TRBJ2-7
D: -
DNA: TGCGCCAGCAGCCAAGTGACAGGAGAATACGAGCAGTACTTC
CDR3: CASSQVTGEYEQYF

size: once
V: TRBV4-1
J: TRBJ2-2
D: -
DNA: TGCGCCAGCAGCCTCCGACAGTACACCGGGGAGCTGTTTTTT
CDR3: CASSLRQYTGELFF

size: -
V: TRBV10-3
J: TRBJ2-6
D: TRBD2
DNA: TGTGCCATCATCCGAGGGGAGGGATCTGGGGCCAACGTCCTGACTTTC
CDR3: CAIIRGEGSGANVLTF

size: -
V: TRBV7-9
J: TRBJ2-2
D: -
DNA: TGTGCCAGCAGCTTTACTAGACTTGGCTACGGCGGGGAGCTGTTTTTT
CDR3: CASSFTRLGYGGELFF

size: -
V: TRBV12-3/TRBV12-4
J: TRBJ2-1
D: -
DNA: TGTGCCAGCAGTCGCAGCGCAGACAATGAGCAGTTCTTC
CDR3: CASSRSADNEQFF

size: -
V: TRBV14
J: TRBJ2-7
D: TRBD2
DNA: TGTGCCAGCAGCCAAGATGGGGGGGGATTGAGCTCCTACGAGCAGTACTTC
CDR3: CASSQDGGGLSSYEQYF

size: -
V: TRBV6-1
J: TRBJ2-1
D: -
DNA: TGTGCCAGCAGTGCAATGGGGCAGTTCTTC
CDR3: CASSAMGQFF

size: -
V: TRBV19
J: TRBJ2-1
D: -
DNA: TGTGCCAGTAGTCGAGGCGACCGGCAGCAGTTCTTC
CDR3: CASSRGDRQQFF

size: -
V: TRBV20-1
J: TRBJ1-1
D: TRBD1
DNA: TGCAGTGCTAGAGATCTCGGACAGGGAACTGAAGCTTTCTTT
CDR3: CSARDLGQGTEAFF

size: -
V: TRBV4-1
J: TRBJ2-3
D: -
DNA: TGCGCCAGCAGCCAAGATCTGGAATGGTCAGATACGCAGTATTTT
CDR3: CASSQDLEWSDTQYF

size: -
V: TRBV27
J: TRBJ1-1
D: -
DNA: TGTGCCAGCGGCAATCGGGGAAACACTGAAGCTTTCTTT
CDR3: CASGNRGNTEAFF

size: -
V: TRBV27
J: TRBJ1-1
D: -
DNA: TGTGCCATCAAGTCGGGGAACACTGAAGCTTTCTTT
CDR3: CAIKSGNTEAFF

size: -
V: TRBV5-1
J: TRBJ2-1
D: -
DNA: TGCACCAGCAGCCAGTGGGGTTACAATGAGCAGTTCTTC
CDR3: CTSSQWGYNEQFF

size: -
V: TRBV9
J: TRBJ2-6
D: -
DNA: TGTGCCAGCAGCGTAGGGGGGAGCTCTGGGGCCAACGTCCTGACTTTC
CDR3: CASSVGGSSGANVLTF

size: -
V: TRBV4-1
J: TRBJ1-5
D: -
DNA: TGCGCCAGCAGCCAAGCTGGTCAAGGGGCAGGGACCCAGCATTTT
CDR3: CASSQAGQGAGTQHF

size: -
V: TRBV29-1
J: TRBJ2-7
D: TRBD1
DNA: TGCAGCGTCGCGACAGGGGGGAGCTACGAGCAGTACTTC
CDR3: CSVATGGSYEQYF